The subject of this entry is one T cell receptor beta chain. Its matching antigen is unknown. TCRdb's table, derived via immunoSEQ multiplex PCR, lists solely in-frame clones and lacks some. The sample consists of about 19,000 clones, 77% of them appearing once. The source of the sample is a study of CD4 T cells in relation to SARS-CoV-2 and coronaviruses. Unexposed donor CD4+ T cells date from about 2011-2018, before the COVID-19 pandemic. After about 10 days of culture, CD4+ T cells were isolated. V was shortened by 9 bases and J by 12 bases, with 18 bases between the two germline ends. This CDR3 contains 12 residues. Germline CDR1 is MDHEN and CDR2 is SYDVKM.

The rearrangement links TRBV28 to TRBJ2-1, with a weak D call TRBD2 (6 bases). The receptor's source is a human donor in good health. The sequencing input was CD4+ T cells from PBMCs, cultured in vitro. In DNA form, the CDR3 reads TGTGCCAGTGAAATAGCGGCTAGTGGGCAGTTCTTC. Translation gives CASEIAASGQFF. Variable domain in full (rest from reference TRBV28 and TRBJ2-1): DVKVTQSSRYLVKRTGEKVFLECVQDMDHENMFWYRQDPGLGLRLIYFSYDVKMKEKGDIPEGYSVSREKKERFSLILESASTNQTSMYLCASEIAASGQFFGPGTRLTVL.